The next 28 T cell receptor beta chains were all read from a single sample in a study of T cells after posttransplantation cyclophosphamide (dated by TCRdb to 2016 to 2017). The receptor library was made with the immunoSEQ multiplex PCR assay. TCRdb limited this immuneACCESS table to in-frame rearrangements with V and J called. A share of clones is missing; checked studies link under half to unresolved V genes, and the rest is unexplained. The sample table records 50,000 to 60,000 clones; around 94% of these occur just once. The ten largest clonotypes hold 2.5% to 3% of the sample. What was sequenced was PBMCs. The receptors were gathered from a woman aged 30 to 39 in good health and a related stem cell transplant donor.

The J gene is TRBJ2-3, the V gene TRBV10-3; TRBD1 matches 9 bases. The CDR3 extends over 15 amino acids. CDR1 and CDR2 (germline): ENHRY, SYGVKD. Trimming removed 3 bases from V and 6 bases from J; junction bases left unmatched: 7. CDR3 sequence: CAISDPGQGADTQYF. CDR3 nucleotides: TGTGCCATCAGTGATCCGGGACAGGGAGCCGATACGCAGTATTTT.

The chain links TRBV30 to TRBJ1-2; 7 nucleotides agree with TRBD1. Germline V CDR1 and CDR2: GTSNPN, SVGIG (reference sequence). CDR3 length equals 12 residues. The junction had 7 bases not matched to a gene; V was cut back by 4 bases and J by 8 bases. CDR3: CAWKGEGGGYTF. CDR3 in DNA: TGTGCCTGGAAGGGAGAAGGGGGCGGCTACACCTTC.

The chain joins TRBV15 to TRBJ1-4; the D gene is possibly TRBD1 (6 bases). Germline V gene lookup returns CDR1 LNHNV and CDR2 YYDKDF (reference sequence). V lost 3 bases to trimming and J lost 2 bases, with 10 bases between them. The CDR3 extends over 15 amino acids. CDR3 protein: CATSSRGGTNEKLFF. The CDR3 nucleotides are TGTGCCACCAGCAGTAGGGGGGGGACTAATGAAAAACTGTTTTTT.

This clone was observed at least ten times. The chain carries TRBV4-3 and TRBJ1-4, with D tentatively TRBD1 (5 bases). Germline values: CDR1 LGHNA, CDR2 YSLEER. CDR3 length equals 18 residues. V was cut by 4 bases and J by 0 bases, with 18 bases left in between. The CDR3 sequence: CASSPRRGHTTTNEKLFF. In nucleotides, the CDR3 is TGCGCCAGCAGCCCACGGCGGGGCCACACCACAACTAATGAAAAACTGTTTTTT.

The CDR3 DNA follows: TGCAGCCACGAGGGCCAAACCTACAATGAGCAGTTCTTC. Its protein is CSHEGQTYNEQFF. This sequence joins TRBV29-1 and TRBJ2-1; D perhaps matches TRBD2 (5 bases). Trimming pared 8 bases from V and 2 bases from J, leaving 13 bases between. CDR3 length: 13 residues. Germline loops: CDR1 SQVTM, CDR2 ANQGSEA.

The chain joins TRBV5-4 to TRBJ1-2, with 9 bases that match TRBD1. Germline CDR1 and CDR2: SGHNT and YYREEE (reference sequence). V dropped 4 bases and J dropped 1; count of bases not matched to a gene: 5. The CDR3 is 15 amino acids. The CDR3, as DNA: TGTGCCAGCAGCGGCACAGGGGGCCTTAACTATGGCTACACCTTC. Translated: CASSGTGGLNYGYTF.

This sequence joins TRBV4-3 and TRBJ1-4; 7 bases are shared with TRBD1. From germline, CDR1 is LGHNA and CDR2 YSLEER. The CDR3 is 14 residues long. With 6 bases clipped from V and 7 bases from J, the junction kept 8 bases outside the gene matches. CDR3 nucleotides: TGCGCCAGCAGTATGACAGGGCGGGGTGAAAAACTGTTTTTT. Its protein product is CASSMTGRGEKLFF.

J is TRBJ1-5 and V is TRBV10-3; tentative D call: TRBD1 (6 bases). The germline V gene encodes CDR1 ENHRY and CDR2 SYGVKD. Between the trimmed V and J ends, which lost 9 bases and 0 bases, there was a span of 9 bases. The CDR3 is made up of 13 amino acids. CDR3 DNA sequence: TGTGCCATTCGGACAGATAGCAATCAGCCCCAGCATTTT. Its translation: CAIRTDSNQPQHF.

Note on this clone: Relative to the germline gene, one junction end is altered; a read error may explain this. V and J are TRBV18 and TRBJ1-1; maybe TRBD1 (6 bases). CDR3 length: 15 residues. Germline V CDR1 and CDR2: KGHSH, LQKENI. The CDR3 nucleotides read TGTGCCAGCTCACCCGAATTGGGGCAGGGGCCGCCGGATCTCTTT. As protein: CASSPELGQGPPDLF.

V and J are TRBV4-3 and TRBJ2-7, with a possible D match to TRBD2 (5 bases). The CDR3 length is 14 residues. V lost 0 bases and J 2 bases, leaving 8 bases between the germline ends. The germline V gene encodes CDR1 LGHNA and CDR2 YSLEER. This CDR3 is CASSQDRGPYEQYF. The CDR3 DNA reads as TGCGCCAGCAGCCAAGATCGGGGTCCCTACGAGCAGTACTTC.

Points on this clone: An end of the junction does not agree with germline; a read error may underlie this. The rearrangement links TRBV7-2 to TRBJ1-4; 8 positions match TRBD1. Looked up from germline, CDR1 is SGHTA and CDR2 is FQGNSA. This CDR3 has 14 amino acids. The CDR3 nucleotides are TGTGCCAGCAGATTAGGACAGGGAGCAGGAAAACTGTTTTTT. It translates to CASRLGQGAGKLFF.

The gene calls are TRBV2 and TRBJ2-2; 7 bases agree with TRBD1. Germline loops: CDR1 SNHLY, CDR2 FYNNEI. Losses at the gene ends were 8 bases for V and 2 bases for J; bases not matched to a gene: 5. This CDR3 is 14 amino acids long. In DNA form, the CDR3 reads TGTGCCAGCGTCGGACAGGTCAACACCGGGGAGCTGTTTTTT. Amino acids: CASVGQVNTGELFF.

This rearrangement joins TRBV7-9 to TRBJ1-1; 7 bases line up with TRBD1. The CDR3 runs 12 residues. In germline, CDR1 is SEHNR, CDR2 FQNEAQ (reference sequence). Losses at the gene ends were 1 base for V and 10 bases for J; bases not matched to a gene: 3. The CDR3 nucleotides are TGTGCCAGCAGCTTAGAGGCAGGGGGAGCTTTCTTT. Translating gives CASSLEAGGAFF.

This chain uses TRBV5-4 with TRBJ2-3, with D possibly TRBD1 on 6 matching bases. Trimming pared 0 bases from V and 5 bases from J, leaving 13 bases between. The CDR3 length is 15 residues. CDR1 and CDR2 from the germline V gene are SGHNT and YYREEE (reference sequence). This CDR3 reads CASSLVAGAGDTQYF. CDR3 in DNA: TGTGCCAGCAGCTTGGTAGCAGGGGCAGGAGATACGCAGTATTTT. The full variable domain, its missing parts supplied by reference TRBV5-4 and TRBJ2-3, is ETGVTQSPTHLIKTRGQQVTLRCSSQSGHNTVSWYQQALGQGPQFIFQYYREEENGRGNFPPRFSGLQFPNYSSELNVNALELDDSALYLCASSLVAGAGDTQYFGPGTRLTVL.

The V call is TRBV7-9, the J call TRBJ1-5; TRBD1 aligns across 10 bases. This CDR3 comprises 16 residues. Germline assignment: CDR1 SEHNR and CDR2 FQNEAQ (reference sequence). V lost 5 bases, J lost 7 bases, and 11 bases stayed unmatched. The CDR3 sequence is CASSPGTGEERQPQHF. The CDR3 DNA sequence: TGTGCCAGCAGCCCAGGGACAGGGGAGGAGCGGCAGCCCCAGCATTTT.

This chain connects TRBV27 to TRBJ2-7, with 7 bases fitting TRBD1. V trimming: 5 bases; J trimming: 2 bases; junction bases outside the gene matches: 15. The CDR3 runs to 17 residues. Germline CDR1 and CDR2: MNHEY and SMNVEV (reference sequence). DNA of the CDR3: TGTGCCAGCAGTCGCAGGCCCGCCGGGACAGTTACCTACGAGCAGTACTTC. It translates to CASSRRPAGTVTYEQYF.

The chain carries TRBV5-4 and TRBJ2-5, with 15 bases matching TRBD2. This CDR3 region has 19 residues. The trim removed 4 bases at V and 2 bases at J, leaving 12 bases unmatched. The V gene's germline CDR1 is SGHNT and CDR2 YYREEE (reference sequence). The CDR3 DNA reads as TGTGCCAGCAGCCCGGGGACTAGCGGGGGGTCGAGAGTTCAAGAGACCCAGTACTTC. Amino acid sequence: CASSPGTSGGSRVQETQYF.

Comment on this clone: Since the CDR3 does not end with the conserved phenylalanine or tryptophan, this likely comes from a read error. The chain couples TRBV4-2 to TRBJ1-2; tentative D call: TRBD1 (5 bases). V dropped 1 base and J dropped 1 base, with 7 bases sitting between them. This CDR3 spans 14 amino acids. In germline, CDR1 is LGHNA, CDR2 YNFKEQ. CDR3 DNA: TGTGCCAGCAGCCAAGGGGGGGATAACTATGGCTACACCCTC. Translation: CASSQGGDNYGYTL.

The chain employs TRBV19 and TRBJ2-4; 8 nucleotides match TRBD1. V shed 5 bases, J shed 5 bases, and the junction held 5 bases outside the gene matches. Germline V gives CDR1 LNHDA, CDR2 SQIVND (reference sequence). The CDR3 runs 14 residues. The CDR3 loop is CASSRRGRENIQYF. The CDR3 bases are TGTGCCAGTAGTCGCAGGGGGCGAGAAAACATTCAGTACTTC.

The V and J genes are TRBV6-6 and TRBJ2-7, with 7 bases identical to TRBD2. The V gene end was trimmed by 2 bases and the J gene end by 3 bases; junction bases not matched to a gene: 4. In germline, CDR1 is MNHNY, CDR2 SVGAGI (reference sequence). The CDR3 extends over 14 amino acids. This chain's CDR3 is CASSYGEGLYEQYF. DNA of the CDR3: TGTGCCAGCAGTTACGGGGAGGGACTCTACGAGCAGTACTTC.

The rearrangement uses TRBV10-3 and TRBJ1-2, with TRBD1 matching 10 bases. The CDR3 has 13 residues. Germline V gives CDR1 ENHRY, CDR2 SYGVKD. V lost 4 bases and J lost 5; bases outside the gene matches: 1. CDR3 DNA: TGTGCCATCAGTGGGGACAGGGGTTATGGCTACACCTTC. It codes for CAISGDRGYGYTF.

This chain joins TRBV5-1 and TRBJ2-2; D unclear. This CDR3 has 14 amino acids. Trimming removed 0 bases from V and 2 bases from J, with 5 bases in between. Per the germline V gene, CDR1 is SGHRS and CDR2 is YFSETQ. This CDR3 is CASSLDINTGELFF. The CDR3 bases are TGCGCCAGCAGCTTGGACATCAACACCGGGGAGCTGTTTTTT.

The chain uses TRBV5-1 and TRBJ2-1, with D maybe TRBD2 (5 bases). V was pared by 0 bases and J by 0 bases, with 7 bases between. The germline CDR1 and CDR2 sequences are SGHRS and YFSETQ. The CDR3 runs to 15 residues. CDR3 loop: CASSLARGSYNEQFF. The CDR3 bases are TGCGCCAGCAGCTTGGCCCGGGGCTCCTACAATGAGCAGTTCTTC.

The V gene is TRBV12-5, the J gene TRBJ1-1, with 9 bases aligning to TRBD1. Trimming at V came to 3 bases and at J to 10 bases, leaving 9 bases not matched to a gene. This CDR3 spans 14 amino acids. The germline V gene has CDR1 LGHNT and CDR2 FRNRAP. The CDR3 protein is CASGFQQGARGAFF. The CDR3 region has the DNA TGTGCTAGTGGTTTTCAACAGGGGGCGCGAGGAGCTTTCTTT.

The chain carries TRBV12-5 and TRBJ1-1; 8 bases map to TRBD1. The CDR3 has 13 residues. Germline V CDR1 and CDR2: LGHNT, FRNRAP. The trim removed 7 bases at V and 1 base at J, leaving 2 bases unmatched. This chain's CDR3 is CASETGGNTEAFF. The DNA of the CDR3 is TGTGCTAGTGAAACAGGGGGGAACACTGAAGCTTTCTTT.

V is TRBV6-5 and J is TRBJ1-1; tentative D call: TRBD1 (5 bases). The V gene lost 6 bases and the J gene lost 3 bases, with 14 bases spanning the gap. This CDR3 comprises 14 residues. Germline CDR1 and CDR2: MNHEY and SVGAGI. The CDR3 region is CASRNNQGYTEAFF. The DNA for the CDR3 is TGTGCCAGCAGAAACAACCAGGGATACACTGAAGCTTTCTTT.

The chain couples TRBV6-6 to TRBJ1-5; D perhaps matches TRBD1 (5 bases). Deletions cut 0 bases from V and 4 bases from J, with 7 bases between. From germline, CDR1 is MNHNY and CDR2 SVGAGI (reference sequence). The CDR3 is 14 residues long. The CDR3 region has the DNA TGTGCCAGCAGTTACTCAGGGGAAAATCAGCCCCAGCATTTT. Translating gives CASSYSGENQPQHF.

The V call is TRBV2, the J call TRBJ1-3; D perhaps matches TRBD1 (5 bases). V lost 4 bases, J lost 0 bases, and 16 bases lay in between. This CDR3 has 17 residues. The germline gives CDR1 SNHLY, CDR2 FYNNEI. The CDR3 DNA follows: TGTGCCAGCAGTGCAGAGGCCCAGGGCCTCTCTGGAAACACCATATATTTT. Translation: CASSAEAQGLSGNTIYF. Combining the CDR3 with reference TRBV2 and TRBJ1-3 gives the whole variable domain EPEVTQTPSHQVTQMGQEVILRCVPISNHLYFYWYRQILGQKVEFLVSFYNNEISEKSEIFDDQFSVERPDGSNFTLKIRSTKLEDSAMYFCASSAEAQGLSGNTIYFGEGSWLTVV.